This T cell receptor (beta chain) was captured by sequencing in a study of cytomegalovirus exposure and HLA in healthy donors. Study-level results: Per a prior analysis, the majority of TCR beta V segments were productive roughly 87% or roughly 30% of the time. One variant, a missense change in DCLRE1C, was linked in a later analysis to TCR beta V- and J-gene trimming. Most CMV-associated TCR beta chains appeared HLA-restricted in a later analysis. The classifier was said to identify cytomegalovirus status with high specificity and sensitivity.

Trimming cost V 6 bases and J 2 bases, with 17 bases left between them. Per germline, CDR1 MNHNS and CDR2 SASEGT. This CDR3 has 15 amino acids. The PCR had 60 Vbeta and 13 Jbeta primers. Profiling relied on immunoSEQ multiplex PCR, and the TCRdb table lists in-frame clones only, not all of them. The table lists some 150,000 clones, around 82% of them singletons. For this clone: Its antigen remains unidentified.

The chain combines TRBV6-1 with TRBJ2-7; the D is unclear. This receptor was obtained from a middle-aged woman in good health and CMV-seropositive. Material: PBMCs. This CDR3 reads CASSIWWAGAYEQYF. The CDR3 region has the DNA TGTGCCAGCAGCATATGGTGGGCTGGTGCCTACGAGCAGTACTTC.